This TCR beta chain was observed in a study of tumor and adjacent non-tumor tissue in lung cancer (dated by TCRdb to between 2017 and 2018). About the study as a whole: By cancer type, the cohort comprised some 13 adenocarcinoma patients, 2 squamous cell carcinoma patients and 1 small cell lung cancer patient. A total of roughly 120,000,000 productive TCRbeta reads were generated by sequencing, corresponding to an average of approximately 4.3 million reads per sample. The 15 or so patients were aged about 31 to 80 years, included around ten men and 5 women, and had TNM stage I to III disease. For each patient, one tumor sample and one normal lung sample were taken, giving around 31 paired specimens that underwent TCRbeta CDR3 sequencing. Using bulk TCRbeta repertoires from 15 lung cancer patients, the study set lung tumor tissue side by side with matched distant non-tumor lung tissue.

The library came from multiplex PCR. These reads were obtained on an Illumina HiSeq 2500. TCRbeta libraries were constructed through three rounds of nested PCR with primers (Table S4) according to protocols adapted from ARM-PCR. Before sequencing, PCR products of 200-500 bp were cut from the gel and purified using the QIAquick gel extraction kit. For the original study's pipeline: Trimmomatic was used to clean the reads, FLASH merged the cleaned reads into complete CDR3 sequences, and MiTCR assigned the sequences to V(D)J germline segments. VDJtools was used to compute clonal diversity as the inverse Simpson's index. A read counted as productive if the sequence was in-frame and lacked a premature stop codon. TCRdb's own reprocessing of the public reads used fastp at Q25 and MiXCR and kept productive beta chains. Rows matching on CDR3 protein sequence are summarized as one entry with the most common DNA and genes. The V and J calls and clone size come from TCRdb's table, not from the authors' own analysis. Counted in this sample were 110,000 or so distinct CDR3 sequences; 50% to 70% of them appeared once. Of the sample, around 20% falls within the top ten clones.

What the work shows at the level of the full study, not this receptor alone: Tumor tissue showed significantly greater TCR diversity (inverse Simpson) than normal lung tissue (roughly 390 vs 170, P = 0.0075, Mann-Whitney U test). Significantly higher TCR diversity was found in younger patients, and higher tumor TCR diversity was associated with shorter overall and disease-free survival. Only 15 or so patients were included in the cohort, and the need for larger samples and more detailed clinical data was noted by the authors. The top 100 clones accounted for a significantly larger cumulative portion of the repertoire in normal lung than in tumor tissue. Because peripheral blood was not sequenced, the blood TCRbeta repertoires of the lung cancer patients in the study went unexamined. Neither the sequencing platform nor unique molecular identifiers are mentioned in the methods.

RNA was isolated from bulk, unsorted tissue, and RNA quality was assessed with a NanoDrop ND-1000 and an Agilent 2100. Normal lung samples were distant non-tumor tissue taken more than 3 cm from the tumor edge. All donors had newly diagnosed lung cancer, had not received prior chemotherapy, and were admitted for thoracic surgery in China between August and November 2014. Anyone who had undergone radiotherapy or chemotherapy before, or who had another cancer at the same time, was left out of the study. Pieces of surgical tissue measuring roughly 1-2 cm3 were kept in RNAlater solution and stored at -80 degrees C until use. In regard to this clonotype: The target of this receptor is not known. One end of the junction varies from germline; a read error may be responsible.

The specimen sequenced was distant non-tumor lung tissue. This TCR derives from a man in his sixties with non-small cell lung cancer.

The DNA sequence reads TGCAGCGTTGCCTACAGAGTGGACACTGAAACTTTCTTT. Its amino acids are CSVAYRVDTETFF. This receptor chain uses TRBV29-1 and TRBJ1-1; TRBD1 could be the D gene, as 5 bases match. From the cysteine through the phenylalanine, the CDR3 covers 13 amino acids. Left in the record is the CDR3 DNA by itself, 39 bases read in frame from the first base. For CDR1 and CDR2, the germline V gene lists SQVTM and ANQGSEA.